This TCR beta chain is drawn from a study of blood T cell repertoires in COVID-19 (dated by TCRdb to 2018 to 2020). As for the study more broadly: The collaborator samples originated in the United States, Italy and Spain and spanned the acute and convalescent phases of COVID-19. A freely available public database, intended as a resource for researchers studying the immune response to SARS-CoV-2, is where the repertoires were released. The material from the prospective study consisted of cDNA or gDNA derived from T cells, B-cell-depleted T cells, or PBMCs. The dataset comprised deeply sampled blood TCRbeta repertoires from subjects exposed to, actively infected with, or recovered from COVID-19. A de-identified subject ID, COVID-19 status, age in years and sex were almost always included in the sample metadata. The samples were drawn from the first 160 participants of the ongoing ImmuneRACE study and from 1,254 subjects provided by 6 global collaborators. HLA class I and class II types, where available, came from metadata supplied by the sample provider rather than from assay-based typing. The full study reports these points: Clinical and demographic metadata were provided uncurated, with the amount varying by source and participant.

The collaborating institutions used their own protocols to collect whole blood in K2EDTA tubes. For TCRbeta analysis, collaborators shipped samples in one of three forms: frozen whole blood, isolated PBMCs, or DNA extracted from either of those sample types. The immunoSEQ Assay, a bias-controlled multiplex PCR, was used to amplify TCRbeta CDR3 regions from genomic DNA. Per the authors' processing: The number of nucleated cells in each sample was estimated from the amplification of reference gene primers within the assay. Sequence reads were collapsed and filtered to measure the absolute abundance of every unique TCRbeta CDR3 rearrangement. For each sample, productive Simpson clonality was calculated as the square root of Simpson's diversity index over productive rearrangements. TCRdb holds this immuneACCESS table with in-frame rearrangements only. Some clones are missing; in checked studies, unresolved V genes explain under half, and the rest has no known cause. The D gene and trimming were derived from the DNA, and the V and J assignments and clone size from that table. For this sample the table gives 130,000 or so clones, of which around 82% were detected only once. 1.4% of the sample comes from the top ten.

With regard to this clone: The antigen it recognizes is unknown. Per-base quality was not reported, and no clone a single base away is much larger than it.

V loses 4 bases of germline sequence and J loses 4 bases, and the interval between the two ends is 7 bases. Including the terminal cysteine and phenylalanine, the CDR3 comprises 13 residues. Only CDR3 DNA remains: 39 bases, in frame from the first base. CDR1 and CDR2 are read off the germline V gene as SNHLY and FYNNEI. The sample taken for sequencing was peripheral blood. The receptor was derived from a man in his 60s with acute or convalescent COVID-19. The rearranged chain carries TRBV2 and TRBJ2-2; the D gene assignment is ambiguous. The DNA sequence is as follows: TGTGCCAGCAGTGTAGTAGTCACCGGGGAGCTGTTTTTT. The resulting protein is CASSVVVTGELFF.